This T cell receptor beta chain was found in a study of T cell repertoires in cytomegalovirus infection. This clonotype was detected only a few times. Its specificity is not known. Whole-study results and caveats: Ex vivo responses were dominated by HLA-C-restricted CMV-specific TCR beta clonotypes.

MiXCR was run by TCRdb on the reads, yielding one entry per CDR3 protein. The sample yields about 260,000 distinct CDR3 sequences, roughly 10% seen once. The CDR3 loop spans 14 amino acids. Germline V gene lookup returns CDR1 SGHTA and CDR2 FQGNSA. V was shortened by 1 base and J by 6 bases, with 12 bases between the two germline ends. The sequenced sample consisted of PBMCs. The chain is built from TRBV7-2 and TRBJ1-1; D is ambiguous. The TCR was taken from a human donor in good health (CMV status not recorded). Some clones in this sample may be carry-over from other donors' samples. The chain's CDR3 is CASSLGAGIAEAFF. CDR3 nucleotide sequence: TGTGCCAGCAGCTTAGGCGCCGGGATCGCTGAAGCTTTCTTT.